This TCR beta chain was sequenced in a study of shared clonotypes between healthy human individuals. Libraries were prepared by immunoSEQ multiplex PCR; TCRdb keeps only in-frame clonotypes and omits some of them. The sample includes under 600,000 clones, around 96% seen only once; the top ten take 0.055% to 0.075%. Unmatched junction bases numbered 15, after V lost 4 bases and J lost 7 bases. This CDR3 region has 17 residues. Germline-derived CDR1 and CDR2 are MDHEN and SYDVKM. The study drew all its donors from Caucasian adults living in Nashville, Tennessee. The sample taken for sequencing was naive CD4+ T cells sorted from blood. Subset reported: CD45RA+ positively selected. The chain combines TRBV28 with TRBJ2-7, with 11 bases lining up with TRBD2. The sequence came from a woman aged 30 to 39 in good health. For the CDR3, the DNA is TGTGCCAGCAGTTCCCCTACTCTAGCGGGAGGCCCTGGGGAGCAGTACTTC. Translating it yields CASSSPTLAGGPGEQYF. Together with reference TRBV28 and TRBJ2-7, the CDR3 gives the full variable domain: DVKVTQSSRYLVKRTGEKVFLECVQDMDHENMFWYRQDPGLGLRLIYFSYDVKMKEKGDIPEGYSVSREKKERFSLILESASTNQTSMYLCASSSPTLAGGPGEQYFGPGTRLTVT.